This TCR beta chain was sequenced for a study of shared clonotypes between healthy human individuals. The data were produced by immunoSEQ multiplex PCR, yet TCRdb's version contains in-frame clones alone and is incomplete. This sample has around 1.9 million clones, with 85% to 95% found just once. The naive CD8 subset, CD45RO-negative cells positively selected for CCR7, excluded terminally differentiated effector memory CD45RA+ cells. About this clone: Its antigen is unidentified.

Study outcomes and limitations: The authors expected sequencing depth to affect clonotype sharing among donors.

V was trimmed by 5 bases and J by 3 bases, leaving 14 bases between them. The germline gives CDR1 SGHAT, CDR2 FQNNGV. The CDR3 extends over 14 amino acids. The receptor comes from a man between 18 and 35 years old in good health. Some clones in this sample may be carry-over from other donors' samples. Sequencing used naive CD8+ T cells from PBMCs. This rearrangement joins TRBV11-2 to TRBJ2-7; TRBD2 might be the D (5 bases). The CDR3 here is CASSEDPGDYEQYF. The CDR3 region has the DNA TGTGCCAGCAGCGAAGATCCCGGGGACTACGAGCAGTACTTC.